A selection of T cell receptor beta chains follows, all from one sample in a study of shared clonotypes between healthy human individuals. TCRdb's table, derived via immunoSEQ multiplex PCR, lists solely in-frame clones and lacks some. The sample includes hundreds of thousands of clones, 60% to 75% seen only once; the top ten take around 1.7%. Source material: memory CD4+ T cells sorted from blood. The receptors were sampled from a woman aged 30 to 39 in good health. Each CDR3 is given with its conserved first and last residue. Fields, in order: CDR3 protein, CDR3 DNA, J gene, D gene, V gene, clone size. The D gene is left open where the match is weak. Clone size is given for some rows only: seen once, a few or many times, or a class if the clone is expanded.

CDR3: CASSLGAGPYEQYF
DNA: TGCGCCAGCAGCTTGGGAGCGGGGCCCTACGAGCAGTACTTC
J: TRBJ2-7
D: TRBD2
V: TRBV5-1
size: -

CDR3: CASSRDWSIKNTGELFF
DNA: TGTGCCAGCAGTAGGGACTGGTCGATAAAGAACACCGGGGAGCTGTTTTTT
J: TRBJ2-2
D: -
V: TRBV2
size: -

CDR3: CASSLSLAVTSTDTQYF
DNA: TGTGCCAGCAGCTTAAGCCTAGCGGTAACTAGCACAGATACGCAGTATTTT
J: TRBJ2-3
D: TRBD2
V: TRBV7-9
size: -

CDR3: CASSLLTATNQPQHF
DNA: TGTGCCAGCAGTTTATTAACAGCGACCAATCAGCCCCAGCATTTT
J: TRBJ1-5
D: -
V: TRBV28
size: once

CDR3: CASSLIMGQGPNTEAFF
DNA: TGTGCCAGCAGTTTAATCATGGGACAGGGACCGAACACTGAAGCTTTCTTT
J: TRBJ1-1
D: TRBD1
V: TRBV28
size: -

CDR3: CASTLGLALTDTQYF
DNA: TGTGCCAGCACCCTGGGACTAGCGCTCACAGATACGCAGTATTTT
J: TRBJ2-3
D: TRBD2
V: TRBV14
size: -

CDR3: CASSGGRQIDYGYTF
DNA: TGCGCCAGCAGTGGGGGGAGGCAAATAGACTATGGCTACACCTTC
J: TRBJ1-2
D: -
V: TRBV10-2
size: -

CDR3: CASSISGTNQPQHF
DNA: TGTGCCAGTAGTATCTCAGGGACTAATCAGCCCCAGCATTTT
J: TRBJ1-5
D: -
V: TRBV19
size: -

CDR3: CASSVLREEGDTQYF
DNA: TGTGCCAGCAGTGTGTTACGGGAGGAGGGAGATACGCAGTATTTT
J: TRBJ2-3
D: TRBD2
V: TRBV25-1
size: -

CDR3: CASSDSTPPGNEQFF
DNA: TGTGCCAGCAGTGACTCGACCCCCCCTGGCAATGAGCAGTTCTTC
J: TRBJ2-1
D: -
V: TRBV6-4
size: once

CDR3: CASGTGQNTGELFF
DNA: TGTGCTAGTGGCACGGGACAGAACACCGGGGAGCTGTTTTTT
J: TRBJ2-2
D: -
V: TRBV12-5
size: -

CDR3: CASSAGQGSYEQYF
DNA: TGTGCCAGCAGTGCCGGACAGGGTTCCTACGAGCAGTACTTC
J: TRBJ2-7
D: TRBD1
V: TRBV6-1
size: -

CDR3: CASSGGYDRANTEAFF
DNA: TGTGCCAGCAGCGGGGGATATGACAGGGCGAACACTGAAGCTTTCTTT
J: TRBJ1-1
D: TRBD1
V: TRBV7-9
size: -

CDR3: CASSLGNPGEQYF
DNA: TGTGCCAGCTCACTTGGGAACCCGGGCGAGCAGTACTTC
J: TRBJ2-7
D: -
V: TRBV18
size: -

CDR3: CASNDRAGANVLTF
DNA: TGTGCCAGTAACGACAGGGCTGGGGCCAACGTCCTGACTTTC
J: TRBJ2-6
D: TRBD1
V: TRBV19
size: many

CDR3: CASSQTRGTGRHEQFF
DNA: TGTGCCAGCAGTCAGACCCGCGGGACAGGGCGCCATGAGCAGTTCTTC
J: TRBJ2-1
D: TRBD1
V: TRBV27
size: once

CDR3: CAISESGEGEAFF
DNA: TGTGCCATCAGTGAGTCCGGAGAAGGTGAAGCTTTCTTT
J: TRBJ1-1
D: -
V: TRBV10-3
size: few

CDR3: CASSLEGSTEAFF
DNA: TGTGCCAGCAGTTTAGAGGGGAGCACTGAAGCTTTCTTT
J: TRBJ1-1
D: -
V: TRBV27
size: -

CDR3: CASSLGGPQHF
DNA: TGTGCCAGTAGTCTAGGGGGACCCCAGCATTTT
J: TRBJ1-5
D: -
V: TRBV19
size: many

CDR3: CASSFDTVGRGKLFF
DNA: TGTGCCAGCAGCTTCGATACGGTGGGAAGGGGAAAACTGTTTTTT
J: TRBJ1-4
D: -
V: TRBV28
size: -

CDR3: CAGLAGDPRREQFF
DNA: TGTGCCGGCCTAGCGGGAGACCCCCGGCGGGAGCAGTTCTTC
J: TRBJ2-1
D: TRBD2
V: TRBV30
size: -

CDR3: CASSLVAGGHEKLFF
DNA: TGTGCCAGCAGCTTAGTGGCAGGGGGCCATGAAAAACTGTTTTTT
J: TRBJ1-4
D: TRBD1
V: TRBV7-2
size: -

CDR3: CASSYGTSGDTQYF
DNA: TGCGCCAGCAGCTACGGGACTAGCGGAGATACGCAGTATTTT
J: TRBJ2-3
D: TRBD2
V: TRBV5-1
size: -

CDR3: CASSFSWAASNQPQHF
DNA: TGTGCCAGCAGTTTCTCTTGGGCGGCGAGCAATCAGCCCCAGCATTTT
J: TRBJ1-5
D: -
V: TRBV28
size: -

CDR3: CASSANKAWPLEGYTF
DNA: TGTGCCAGCAGCGCAAATAAGGCCTGGCCTTTGGAGGGCTACACCTTC
J: TRBJ1-2
D: -
V: TRBV25-1
size: -

CDR3: CAIPGDSGNTQYF
DNA: TGTGCCATCCCTGGGGACTCGGGGAATACGCAGTATTTT
J: TRBJ2-3
D: -
V: TRBV18
size: -

CDR3: CASSSIGLADQETQYF
DNA: TGTGCCAGCTCATCAATTGGCCTAGCGGACCAAGAGACCCAGTACTTC
J: TRBJ2-5
D: TRBD2
V: TRBV18
size: -

CDR3: CASSLGTKLGNTEAFF
DNA: TGCGCCAGCAGCTTAGGGACAAAACTGGGGAACACTGAAGCTTTCTTT
J: TRBJ1-1
D: -
V: TRBV5-1
size: -

CDR3: CATSRDLSRGQPQHF
DNA: TGTGCCACCAGCAGAGATCTCTCCAGGGGACAGCCCCAGCATTTT
J: TRBJ1-5
D: -
V: TRBV15
size: -

CDR3: CASSVESPTDTQYF
DNA: TGTGCCAGCAGCGTAGAGTCACCCACAGATACGCAGTATTTT
J: TRBJ2-3
D: -
V: TRBV9
size: -

CDR3: CAWSELTLSTDTQYF
DNA: TGTGCTTGGAGTGAGTTAACCCTGAGCACAGATACGCAGTATTTT
J: TRBJ2-3
D: -
V: TRBV30
size: -

CDR3: CASSLRDGGAQYF
DNA: TGTGCCAGCAGCCTCCGGGACGGAGGTGCCCAGTACTTC
J: TRBJ2-5
D: -
V: TRBV7-9
size: -

CDR3: CASSLGSGTRNTIYF
DNA: TGTGCCAGCAGCTTAGGTTCAGGGACTCGGAACACCATATATTTT
J: TRBJ1-3
D: -
V: TRBV11-2
size: -

CDR3: CASSIGNSRTGELFF
DNA: TGTGCCAGTAGTATAGGTAATAGCCGGACCGGGGAGCTGTTTTTT
J: TRBJ2-2
D: -
V: TRBV19
size: once

CDR3: CASSGSGINPYNEQFF
DNA: TGTGCCAGCAGTGGATCAGGGATAAATCCCTACAATGAGCAGTTCTTC
J: TRBJ2-1
D: -
V: TRBV28
size: -

CDR3: CASSELGWAPPF
DNA: TGTGCCAGCAGTGAATTGGGATGGGCTCCCCCCTTC
J: TRBJ1-2
D: -
V: TRBV6-1
size: few

CDR3: CASSPPQGQGAPRGYTF
DNA: TGTGCCAGCTCACCTCCACAGGGACAGGGGGCGCCGCGGGGCTACACCTTC
J: TRBJ1-2
D: TRBD1
V: TRBV18
size: -

CDR3: CASSLNGQGTDTQYF
DNA: TGCGCCAGCAGCCTTAACGGACAGGGCACAGATACGCAGTATTTT
J: TRBJ2-3
D: TRBD1
V: TRBV5-1
size: -

CDR3: CASSSRVSEAFF
DNA: TGTGCCAGCAGTTCCAGGGTGTCTGAAGCTTTCTTT
J: TRBJ1-1
D: -
V: TRBV27
size: -

CDR3: CAISETPGAPDEKLFF
DNA: TGTGCCATCAGTGAGACCCCAGGGGCCCCTGATGAAAAACTGTTTTTT
J: TRBJ1-4
D: -
V: TRBV10-3
size: -

CDR3: CASSYPGQGQFF
DNA: TGTGCCAGCAGTTACCCGGGACAGGGACAGTTCTTC
J: TRBJ2-1
D: TRBD1
V: TRBV6-5
size: few